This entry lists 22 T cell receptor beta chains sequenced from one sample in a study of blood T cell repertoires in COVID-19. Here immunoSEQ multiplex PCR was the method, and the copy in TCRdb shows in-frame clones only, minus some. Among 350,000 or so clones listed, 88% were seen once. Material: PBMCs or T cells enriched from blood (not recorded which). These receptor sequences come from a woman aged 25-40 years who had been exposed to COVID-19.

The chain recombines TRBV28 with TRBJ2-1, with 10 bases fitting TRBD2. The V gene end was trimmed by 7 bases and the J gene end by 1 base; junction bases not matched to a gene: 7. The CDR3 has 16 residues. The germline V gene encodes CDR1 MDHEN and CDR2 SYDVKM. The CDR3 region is CASTALAGVSYNEQFF. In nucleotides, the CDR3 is TGTGCCAGCACGGCTCTAGCGGGAGTGTCCTACAATGAGCAGTTCTTC.

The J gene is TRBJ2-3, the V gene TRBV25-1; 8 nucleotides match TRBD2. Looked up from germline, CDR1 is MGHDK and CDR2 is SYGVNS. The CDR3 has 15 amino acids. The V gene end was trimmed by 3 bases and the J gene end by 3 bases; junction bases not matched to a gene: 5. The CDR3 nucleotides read TGTGCCAGCAGTGAGAGGGCGGGAGGAACAGATACGCAGTATTTT. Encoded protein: CASSERAGGTDTQYF. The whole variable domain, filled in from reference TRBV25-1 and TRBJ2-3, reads EADIYQTPRYLVIGTGKKITLECSQTMGHDKMYWYQQDPGMELHLIHYSYGVNSTEKGDLSSESTVSRIRTEHFPLTLESARPSHTSQYLCASSERAGGTDTQYFGPGTRLTVL.

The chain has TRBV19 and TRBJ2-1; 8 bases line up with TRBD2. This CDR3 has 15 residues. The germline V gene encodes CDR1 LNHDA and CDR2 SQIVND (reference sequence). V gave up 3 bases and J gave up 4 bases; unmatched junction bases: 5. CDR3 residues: CASSMGGGRYNEQFF. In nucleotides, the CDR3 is TGTGCCAGTAGTATGGGGGGCGGGAGGTACAATGAGCAGTTCTTC.

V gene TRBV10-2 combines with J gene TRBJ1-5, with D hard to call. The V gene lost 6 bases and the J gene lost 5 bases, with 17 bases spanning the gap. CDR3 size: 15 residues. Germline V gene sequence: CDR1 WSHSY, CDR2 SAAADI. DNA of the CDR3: TGCGCCAGCAGAGAGAGTCCGGGTCCTTATCAGCCCCAGCATTTT. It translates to CASRESPGPYQPQHF.

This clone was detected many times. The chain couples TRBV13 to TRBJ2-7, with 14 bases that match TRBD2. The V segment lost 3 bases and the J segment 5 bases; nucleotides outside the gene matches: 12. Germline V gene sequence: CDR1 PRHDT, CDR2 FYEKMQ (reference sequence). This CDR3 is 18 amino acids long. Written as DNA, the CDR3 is TGTGCCAGCAGCTTCCGACTAGCGGGAGGGCCAGCCCCCAACGAGCAGTACTTC. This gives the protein CASSFRLAGGPAPNEQYF.

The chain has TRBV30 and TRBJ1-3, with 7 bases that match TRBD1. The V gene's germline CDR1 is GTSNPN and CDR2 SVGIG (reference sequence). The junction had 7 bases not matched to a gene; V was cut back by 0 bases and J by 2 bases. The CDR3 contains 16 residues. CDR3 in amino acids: CAWSVDRVGTGNTIYF. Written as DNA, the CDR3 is TGTGCCTGGAGTGTAGACAGGGTCGGTACTGGAAACACCATATATTTT.

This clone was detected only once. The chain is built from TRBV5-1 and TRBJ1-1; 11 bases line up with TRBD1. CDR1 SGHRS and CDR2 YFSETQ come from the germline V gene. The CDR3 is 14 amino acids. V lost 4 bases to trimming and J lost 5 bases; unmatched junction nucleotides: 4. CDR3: CASSQGTGGTEAFF. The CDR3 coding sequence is TGCGCCAGCAGCCAAGGGACAGGGGGGACTGAAGCTTTCTTT.

Here the CDR3 reads CASSTAGLEQYF. The CDR3 DNA follows: TGTGCCAGCAGCACCGCGGGGCTCGAGCAGTACTTC. The chain employs TRBV3-1 (or the pseudogene TRBV3-2) and TRBJ2-7, with D possibly matching TRBD2 (6 bases). In germline, CDR1 is LGHDT, CDR2 YNNKEL (reference sequence). The CDR3 is 12 residues long. Trimming pared 5 bases from V and 6 bases from J, leaving 11 bases between.

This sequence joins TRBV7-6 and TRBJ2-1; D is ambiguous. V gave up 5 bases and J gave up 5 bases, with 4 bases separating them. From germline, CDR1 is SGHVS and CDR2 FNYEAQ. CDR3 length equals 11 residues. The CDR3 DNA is TGTGCCAGCAGCCTAAACAATGAGCAGTTCTTC. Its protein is CASSLNNEQFF.

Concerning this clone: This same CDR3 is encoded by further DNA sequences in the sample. The CDR3 nucleotides read TGTGCCAGCAGCTTTTCAAACACCGGGGAGCTGTTTTTT. Protein sequence: CASSFSNTGELFF. The V call is TRBV7-9, the J call TRBJ2-2; no clear D. Trimming left V 3 bases short and J 2 bases short, with 4 bases between. The germline V gene encodes CDR1 SEHNR and CDR2 FQNEAQ (reference sequence). The CDR3 runs to 13 residues.

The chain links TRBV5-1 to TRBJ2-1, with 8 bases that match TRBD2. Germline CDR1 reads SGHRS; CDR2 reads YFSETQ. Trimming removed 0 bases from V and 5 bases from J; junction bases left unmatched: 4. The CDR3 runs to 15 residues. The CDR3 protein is CASSLAGLANNEQFF. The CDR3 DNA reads TGCGCCAGCAGCTTGGCAGGACTAGCCAACAATGAGCAGTTCTTC.

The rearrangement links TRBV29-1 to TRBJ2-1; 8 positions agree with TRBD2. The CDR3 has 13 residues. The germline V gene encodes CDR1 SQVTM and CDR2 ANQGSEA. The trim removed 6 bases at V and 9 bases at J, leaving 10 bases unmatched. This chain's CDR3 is CSVVPGLESEQFF. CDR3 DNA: TGCAGCGTCGTACCGGGACTAGAAAGTGAGCAGTTCTTC.

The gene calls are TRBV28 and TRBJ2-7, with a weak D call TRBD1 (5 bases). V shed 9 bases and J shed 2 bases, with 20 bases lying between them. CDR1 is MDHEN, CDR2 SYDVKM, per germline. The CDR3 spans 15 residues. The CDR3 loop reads CASRPGAIWAYEQYF. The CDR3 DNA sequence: TGTGCCAGTCGGCCTGGGGCTATTTGGGCCTACGAGCAGTACTTC.

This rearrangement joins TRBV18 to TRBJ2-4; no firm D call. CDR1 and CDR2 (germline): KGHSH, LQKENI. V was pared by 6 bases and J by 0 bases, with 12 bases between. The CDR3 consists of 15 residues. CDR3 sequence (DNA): TGTGCCAGCTCTGGTCCCAACATAGCCAAAAACATTCAGTACTTC. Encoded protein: CASSGPNIAKNIQYF.

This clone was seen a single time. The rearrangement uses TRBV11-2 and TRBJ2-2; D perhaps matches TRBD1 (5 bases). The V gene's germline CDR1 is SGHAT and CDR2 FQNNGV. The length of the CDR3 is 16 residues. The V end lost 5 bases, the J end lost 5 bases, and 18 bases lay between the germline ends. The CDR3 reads CASSDVLRDRTGELFF. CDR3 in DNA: TGTGCCAGCAGCGATGTCCTCAGGGATCGGACCGGGGAGCTGTTTTTT.

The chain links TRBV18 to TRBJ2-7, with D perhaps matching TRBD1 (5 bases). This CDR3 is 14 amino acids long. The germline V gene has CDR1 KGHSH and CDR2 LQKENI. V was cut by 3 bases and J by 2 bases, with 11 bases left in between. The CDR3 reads CASSPTENTYEQYF. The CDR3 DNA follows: TGTGCCAGCTCACCGACAGAGAACACCTACGAGCAGTACTTC.

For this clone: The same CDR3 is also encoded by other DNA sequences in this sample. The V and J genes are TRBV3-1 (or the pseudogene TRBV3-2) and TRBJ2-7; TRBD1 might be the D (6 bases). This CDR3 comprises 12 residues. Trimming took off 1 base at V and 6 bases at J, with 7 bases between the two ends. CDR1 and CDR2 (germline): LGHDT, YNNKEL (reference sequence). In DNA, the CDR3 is TGTGCCAGCAGCCAAGCAGGGGCCGAGCAGTACTTC. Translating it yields CASSQAGAEQYF.

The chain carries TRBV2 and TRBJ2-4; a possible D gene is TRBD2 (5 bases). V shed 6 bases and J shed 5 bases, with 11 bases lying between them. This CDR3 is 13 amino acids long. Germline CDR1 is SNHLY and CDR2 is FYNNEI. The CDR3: CASRMGRENIQYF. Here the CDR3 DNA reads TGTGCCAGCAGAATGGGGAGAGAAAACATTCAGTACTTC.

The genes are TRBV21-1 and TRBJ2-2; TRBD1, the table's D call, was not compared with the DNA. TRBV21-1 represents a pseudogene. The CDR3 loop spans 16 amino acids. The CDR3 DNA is TGTGCCAGCGATCCGGAGAGGGACACGAACACCGGGGAGCTGTTTTTT. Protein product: CASDPERDTNTGELFF.

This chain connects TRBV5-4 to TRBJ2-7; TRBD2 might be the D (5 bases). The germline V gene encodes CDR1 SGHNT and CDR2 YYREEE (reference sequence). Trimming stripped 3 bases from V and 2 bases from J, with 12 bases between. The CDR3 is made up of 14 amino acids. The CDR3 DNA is TGTGCCAGCAGCTCGGGGATAAGCCCCTACGAGCAGTACTTC. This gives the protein CASSSGISPYEQYF.

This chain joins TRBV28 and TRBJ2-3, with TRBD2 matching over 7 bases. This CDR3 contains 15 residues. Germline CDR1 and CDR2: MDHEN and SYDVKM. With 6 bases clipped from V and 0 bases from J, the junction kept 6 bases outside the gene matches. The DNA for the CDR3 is TGTGCCAGCAGATCTGGGGGAGGGAGCACAGATACGCAGTATTTT. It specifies CASRSGGGSTDTQYF.

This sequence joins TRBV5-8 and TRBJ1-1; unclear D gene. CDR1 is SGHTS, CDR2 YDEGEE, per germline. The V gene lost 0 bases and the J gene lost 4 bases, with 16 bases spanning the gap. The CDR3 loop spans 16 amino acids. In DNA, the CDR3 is TGTGCCAGCAGCTTGGCCGGGTCAGTGGTGGCCACTGAAGCTTTCTTT. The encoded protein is CASSLAGSVVATEAFF.